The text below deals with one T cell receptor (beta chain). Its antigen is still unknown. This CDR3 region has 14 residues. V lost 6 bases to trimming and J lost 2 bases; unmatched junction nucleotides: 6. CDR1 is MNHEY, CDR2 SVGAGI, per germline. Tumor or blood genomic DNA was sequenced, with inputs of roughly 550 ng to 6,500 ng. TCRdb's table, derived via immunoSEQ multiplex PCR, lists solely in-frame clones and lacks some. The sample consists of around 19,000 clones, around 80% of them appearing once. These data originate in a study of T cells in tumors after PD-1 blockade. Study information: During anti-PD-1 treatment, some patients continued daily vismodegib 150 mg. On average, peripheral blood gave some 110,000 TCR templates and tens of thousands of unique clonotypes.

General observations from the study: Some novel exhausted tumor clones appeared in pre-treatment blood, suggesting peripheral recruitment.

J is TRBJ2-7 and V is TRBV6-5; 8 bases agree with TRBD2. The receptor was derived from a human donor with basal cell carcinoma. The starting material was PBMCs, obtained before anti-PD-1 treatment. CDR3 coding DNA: TGTGCCAGCAGCGGGAGGGCCGGTCCCTACGAGCAGTACTTC. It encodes CASSGRAGPYEQYF.